The rows below give T cell receptor beta chains drawn from one sample of a study of T cell responses to AZD1222 COVID-19 vaccine. Method: immunoSEQ multiplex PCR; TCRdb's copy keeps in-frame clones and lacks some. The repertoire has roughly 120,000 clones, approximately 85% of them found once; the top ten carry 9% to 9.5%. This material consisted of peripheral blood, taken on day 0 of AZD1222 vaccination. The receptors originated from an adult in good health. CDR3s include the opening cysteine and the closing phenylalanine or tryptophan. The order of the fields is D gene, J gene, clone size, CDR3 length, V gene, CDR3 DNA, CDR3 protein. The D gene is left open where the match is weak. Expanded clones are given a class, and other clones once, few, many or no size at all.

>TRBD2|TRBJ2-1|NA|14|TRBV7-2
TGTGCCAGCAGCTCTAGCGGGGGGGTTGGCGAGCAGTTCTTC
CASSSSGGVGEQFF
>NA|TRBJ2-7|NA|13|TRBV29-1
TGCAGCGTTGGCGTCCGAAGCTCCTACGAGCAGTACTTC
CSVGVRSSYEQYF
>NA|TRBJ1-4|NA|14|TRBV7-3
TGTGCCAGCAGCCCAAGGGAGGGGAGCGAAAAACTGTTTTTT
CASSPREGSEKLFF
>TRBD2|TRBJ2-1|once|16|TRBV18
TGTGCCAGCTCACGATCCACTAGCGGGGGGGACAATGAGCAGTTCTTC
CASSRSTSGGDNEQFF
>NA|TRBJ1-1|NA|11|TRBV29-1
TGCAGCGTTGCCCTGAACACTGAAGCTTTCTTT
CSVALNTEAFF
>TRBD1|TRBJ2-7|NA|13|TRBV5-1
TGCGCCAGCAGATATAACGACAGGGGCGAGCAGTACTTC
CASRYNDRGEQYF
>NA|TRBJ2-4|NA|13|TRBV7-8
TGTGCCAGCAGCTTAGCTGACAGCACCATTCAGTACTTC
CASSLADSTIQYF
>NA|TRBJ2-7|once|13|TRBV24-1
TGTGCCACCAGTGATTCGGACCAATACGAGCAGTACTTC
CATSDSDQYEQYF
>NA|TRBJ2-1|NA|16|TRBV24-1
TGTGCCACCAGTGCCGTAGGGTCCAGCTCCTACAATGAGCAGTTCTTC
CATSAVGSSSYNEQFF
>TRBD1|TRBJ2-7|NA|12|TRBV6-1
TGTGCCAGCAGTGAAATAGAGGGGACAGGGTGGTTC
CASSEIEGTGWF
>TRBD1|TRBJ1-1|NA|15|TRBV19
TGTGCCAGTAGTCCACGCCGGGACAGGGTAACTGAAGCTTTCTTT
CASSPRRDRVTEAFF
>NA|TRBJ1-6|NA|20|TRBV19
TGTGCCAGTACCCAGCCCAGCCAGGAGTCGCTGTCTAGTCATAATTCACCCCTCCACTTT
CASTQPSQESLSSHNSPLHF
>NA|TRBJ1-3|few|14|TRBV3-1/TRBV3-2
TGTGCCAGCACCATTAGAAGCTCTGGAAACACCATATATTTT
CASTIRSSGNTIYF
>NA|TRBJ1-4|NA|15|TRBV5-3
TGTGCCAGAAGCTTGGGCGTCGTAATCCCAATGAAACTGTTTTTT
CARSLGVVIPMKLFF
>NA|TRBJ1-3|once|15|TRBV5-1
TGCGCCAGCAGTCTAACAGGGACGCAAAGAAACACCATATATTTT
CASSLTGTQRNTIYF
>TRBD1|TRBJ1-5|NA|15|TRBV5-1
TGCGCCAGCAGCTTGCTAGGGACAGCTGATCAGCCCCAGCATTTT
CASSLLGTADQPQHF
>NA|TRBJ1-1|NA|11|TRBV20-1
TGCAGTGCTAGAGTGAACACTGAAGCTTTCTTT
CSARVNTEAFF
>NA|TRBJ2-7|few|15|TRBV3-1/TRBV3-2
TGTGCCAGCAGCCAAGTATCGGCAGGGGTCTACGAGCAGTACTTC
CASSQVSAGVYEQYF
>NA|TRBJ1-1|NA|15|TRBV5-1
TGCGCCAGCAGCCGAGACCCGGGACTGAACACTGAAGCTTTCTTT
CASSRDPGLNTEAFF
>TRBD2|TRBJ2-3|NA|15|TRBV4-1
TGCGCCAGCAGCCAAGTAGGTAGCGGGAGAGATACGCAGTATTTT
CASSQVGSGRDTQYF
>NA|TRBJ2-1|NA|14|TRBV7-8
TGTGCCAGCAGCTTAGGGTACTTTGACAATGAGCAGTTCTTC
CASSLGYFDNEQFF
>NA|TRBJ1-3|NA|16|TRBV3-1/TRBV3-2
TGTGCCAGCAGCCAATTCGGACTTCATCGGGGAAACACCATATATTTT
CASSQFGLHRGNTIYF
>TRBD1|TRBJ2-7|NA|15|TRBV27
TGTGCCAGCAAGCTGGTACAGGGGAGTAAGTACGAGCAGTACTTC
CASKLVQGSKYEQYF
>NA|TRBJ2-6|NA|17|TRBV14
TGTGCCAGCAGCCAAACGGGGCGGTTTTCTGGGGCCAACGTCCTGACTTTC
CASSQTGRFSGANVLTF
>TRBD1|TRBJ1-5|NA|14|TRBV6-5
TGTGCCAGCAGTTACACAGGGGGCGGTCAGCCCCAGCATTTT
CASSYTGGGQPQHF
>NA|TRBJ1-5|NA|16|TRBV15
TGTGCCACCAGCAGAGGGGCAGGCAATAGCAATCAGCCCCAGCATTTT
CATSRGAGNSNQPQHF
>NA|TRBJ2-5|once|17|TRBV7-8
TGTGCCAGCAGCCCCAGGCTACCGGGCGTACGGCAAGAGACCCAGTACTTC
CASSPRLPGVRQETQYF
>NA|TRBJ1-2|NA|13|TRBV6-1
TGTGCCAGCAGTGAGCATAACAGGGACGGCTACACCTTC
CASSEHNRDGYTF
>NA|TRBJ2-2|NA|16|TRBV28
TGTGCCAGCAGTCCCCCCAGCAGGACCAACACCGGGGAGCTGTTTTTT
CASSPPSRTNTGELFF
>NA|TRBJ2-7|NA|12|TRBV30
TGTGCCTGGAGTTCCTCCCAGCAGGTGCAGTACTTC
CAWSSSQQVQYF
>NA|TRBJ1-6|NA|15|TRBV30
TGTGCCTGGAAACCTACACAGAGTTATAATTCACCCCTCCACTTT
CAWKPTQSYNSPLHF
>TRBD1|TRBJ1-2|once|14|TRBV19
TGTGCCAGTAGTATTCTACAGGGGGGCTATGGCTACACCTTC
CASSILQGGYGYTF
>TRBD2|TRBJ2-3|NA|16|TRBV7-2
TGTGCCAGCAGCTGGCGGGGGGAGTTCAGCGCAGATACGCAGTATTTT
CASSWRGEFSADTQYF
>NA|TRBJ1-3|NA|15|TRBV2
TGTGCCAGCAGCCCCGACAGCCCTTCTGGAAACACCATATATTTT
CASSPDSPSGNTIYF
>TRBD1|TRBJ1-5|NA|15|TRBV5-1
TGCGCCAGCAGCGGGACAGGGGATAGCAATCAGCCCCAGCATTTT
CASSGTGDSNQPQHF
>TRBD1|TRBJ2-7|NA|14|TRBV6-2/TRBV6-3
TGTGCCAGCAGTCGGGACAGAAGCTCCTACGAGCAGTACTTC
CASSRDRSSYEQYF
>TRBD1|TRBJ1-5|NA|17|TRBV6-6
TGTGCCAGCAGTCGAGCAAGGACAGGGGGCTTTAGTCAGCCCCAGCATTTT
CASSRARTGGFSQPQHF
>TRBD2|TRBJ2-5|once|15|TRBV2
TGTGCCAGCAGTGAACCGGGACTAACCCAAGAGACCCAGTACTTC
CASSEPGLTQETQYF
>TRBD2|TRBJ2-1|NA|17|TRBV7-2
TGTGCCAGCAGCTTAGTCGGGACTAGCGGGAGTAGGAATGAGCAGTTCTTC
CASSLVGTSGSRNEQFF
>NA|TRBJ1-2|NA|12|TRBV6-5
TGTGCCAGCAGTCGACCGGGAGGAGGCTACACCTTC
CASSRPGGGYTF
>NA|TRBJ2-1|NA|15|TRBV7-9
TGTGCCAGCAGTTTACGGGGGGCGCATGAGGATGAGCAGTTCTTC
CASSLRGAHEDEQFF
>NA|TRBJ2-5|NA|15|TRBV14
TGTGCCAGCAGCCAAGATCGCCCGAGGGGAGAGACCCAGTACTTC
CASSQDRPRGETQYF
>NA|TRBJ2-3|NA|12|TRBV12-3/TRBV12-4
TGTGCCAGCAGTTTGGATGGGCATCCGCAGTATTTT
CASSLDGHPQYF
>TRBD1|TRBJ2-7|NA|13|TRBV10-3
TGTGCCATCAGGACGGACAGGAGCCTAGGGCAGTACTTC
CAIRTDRSLGQYF
>TRBD1|TRBJ1-2|NA|15|TRBV5-1
TGCGCCAGCAGCTTGCTGGCAGGGGGTGGTTATGGCTACACCTTC
CASSLLAGGGYGYTF
>NA|TRBJ1-5|few|13|TRBV12-3/TRBV12-4
TGTGCCAGCAGTTTAACCAGGGGACAGCCCCAGCATTTT
CASSLTRGQPQHF
>NA|TRBJ1-6|NA|13|TRBV11-2
TGTGCCAGCAGCTTCACTGGGGATTCACCCCTCCACTTT
CASSFTGDSPLHF
>TRBD1|TRBJ1-2|NA|13|TRBV24-1
TGTGCCACCAGCACAGGGGGGAACTATGGCTACACCTTC
CATSTGGNYGYTF
>NA|TRBJ2-5|NA|14|TRBV7-2
TGTGCCAGCAGCTTAGGACTAGGCGTAGAGACCCAGTACTTC
CASSLGLGVETQYF
>NA|TRBJ2-7|NA|14|TRBV6-1
TGTGCCAGCAGTGATCTGGGTCCGAGGAGCGAGCAGTACTTC
CASSDLGPRSEQYF
>TRBD1|TRBJ2-2|NA|15|TRBV3-1/TRBV3-2
TGTGCCAGCAGCCAAGACGGGACAGGCGCCGGGGAGCTGTTTTTT
CASSQDGTGAGELFF
>TRBD1|TRBJ1-5|NA|12|TRBV18
TGTGCCAGCTCCGACAGGGATCAGCCCCAGCATTTT
CASSDRDQPQHF
>NA|TRBJ2-1|NA|16|TRBV19
TGTGCCAGTAGTACCCGGGGGATGGAACCCTACAATGAGCAGTTCTTC
CASSTRGMEPYNEQFF